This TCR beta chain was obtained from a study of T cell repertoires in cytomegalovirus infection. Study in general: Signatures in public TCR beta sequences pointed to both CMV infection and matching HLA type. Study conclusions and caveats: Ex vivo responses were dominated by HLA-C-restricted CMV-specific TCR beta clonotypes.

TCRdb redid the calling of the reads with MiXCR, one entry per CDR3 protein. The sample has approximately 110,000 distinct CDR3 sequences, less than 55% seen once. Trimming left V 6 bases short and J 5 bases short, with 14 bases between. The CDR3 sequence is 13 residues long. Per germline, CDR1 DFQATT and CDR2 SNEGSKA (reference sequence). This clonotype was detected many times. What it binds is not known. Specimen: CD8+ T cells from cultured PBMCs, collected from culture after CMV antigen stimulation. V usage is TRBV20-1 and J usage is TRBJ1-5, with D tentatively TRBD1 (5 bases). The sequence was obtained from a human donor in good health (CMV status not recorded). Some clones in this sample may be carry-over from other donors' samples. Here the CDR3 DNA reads TGCAGTGCCATCCAGGGTAAGGATCAGCCCCAGCATTTT. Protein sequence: CSAIQGKDQPQHF.